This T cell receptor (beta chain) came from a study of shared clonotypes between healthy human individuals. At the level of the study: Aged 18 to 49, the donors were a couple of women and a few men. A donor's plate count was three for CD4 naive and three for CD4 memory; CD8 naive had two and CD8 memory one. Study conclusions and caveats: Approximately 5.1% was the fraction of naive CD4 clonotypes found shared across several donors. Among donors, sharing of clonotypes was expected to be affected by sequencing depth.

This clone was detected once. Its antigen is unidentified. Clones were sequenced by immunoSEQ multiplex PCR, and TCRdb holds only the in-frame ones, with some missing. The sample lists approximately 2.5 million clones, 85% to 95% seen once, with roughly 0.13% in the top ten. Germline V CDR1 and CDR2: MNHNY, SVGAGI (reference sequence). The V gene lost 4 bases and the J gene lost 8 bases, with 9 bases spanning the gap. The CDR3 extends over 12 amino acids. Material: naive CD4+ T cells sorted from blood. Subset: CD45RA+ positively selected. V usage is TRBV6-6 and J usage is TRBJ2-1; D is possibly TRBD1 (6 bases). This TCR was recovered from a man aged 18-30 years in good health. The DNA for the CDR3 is TGTGCCAGCAGTTCCCCAGGGGATGAGCAGTTCTTC. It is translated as CASSSPGDEQFF.